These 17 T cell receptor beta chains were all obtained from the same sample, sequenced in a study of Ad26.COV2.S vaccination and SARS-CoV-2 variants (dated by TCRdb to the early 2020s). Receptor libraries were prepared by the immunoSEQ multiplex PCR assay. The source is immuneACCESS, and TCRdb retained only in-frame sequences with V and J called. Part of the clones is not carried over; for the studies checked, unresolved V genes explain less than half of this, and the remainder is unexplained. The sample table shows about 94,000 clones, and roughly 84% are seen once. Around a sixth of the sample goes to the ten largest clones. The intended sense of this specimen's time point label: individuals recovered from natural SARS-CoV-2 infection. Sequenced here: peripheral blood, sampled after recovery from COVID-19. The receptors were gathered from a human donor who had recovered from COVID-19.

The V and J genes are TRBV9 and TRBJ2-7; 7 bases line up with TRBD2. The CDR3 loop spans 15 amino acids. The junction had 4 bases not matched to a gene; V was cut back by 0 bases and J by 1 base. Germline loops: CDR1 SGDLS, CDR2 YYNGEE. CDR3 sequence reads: CASSVEGRGSYEQYF. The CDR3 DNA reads TGTGCCAGCAGCGTAGAGGGGAGGGGTTCCTACGAGCAGTACTTC.

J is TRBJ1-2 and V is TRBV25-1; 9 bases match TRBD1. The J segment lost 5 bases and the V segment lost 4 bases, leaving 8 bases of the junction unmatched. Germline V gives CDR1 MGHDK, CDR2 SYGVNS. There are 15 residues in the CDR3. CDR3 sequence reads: CASSGPGQGLYGYTF. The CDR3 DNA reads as TGTGCCAGCAGTGGGCCGGGACAGGGCCTATATGGCTACACCTTC.

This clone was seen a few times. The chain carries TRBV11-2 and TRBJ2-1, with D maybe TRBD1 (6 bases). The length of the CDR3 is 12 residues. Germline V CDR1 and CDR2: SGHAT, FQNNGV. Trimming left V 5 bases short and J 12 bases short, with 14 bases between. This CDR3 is CASSRWTAAQFF. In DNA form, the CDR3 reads TGTGCCAGCAGCCGTTGGACAGCCGCGCAGTTCTTC.

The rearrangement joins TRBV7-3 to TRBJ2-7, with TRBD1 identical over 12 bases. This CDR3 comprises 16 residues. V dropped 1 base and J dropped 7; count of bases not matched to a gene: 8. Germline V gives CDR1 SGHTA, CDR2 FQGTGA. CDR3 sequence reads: CASSLSLGQGAGEQYF. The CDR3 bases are TGTGCCAGCAGCTTAAGCCTGGGACAGGGGGCGGGGGAGCAGTACTTC.

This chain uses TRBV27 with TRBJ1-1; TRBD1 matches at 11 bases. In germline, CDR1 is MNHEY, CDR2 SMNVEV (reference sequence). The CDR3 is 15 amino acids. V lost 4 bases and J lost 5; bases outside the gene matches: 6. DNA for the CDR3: TGTGCCAGCAGTTCCGGGGACAGGGGGAAAACTGAAGCTTTCTTT. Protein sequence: CASSSGDRGKTEAFF.

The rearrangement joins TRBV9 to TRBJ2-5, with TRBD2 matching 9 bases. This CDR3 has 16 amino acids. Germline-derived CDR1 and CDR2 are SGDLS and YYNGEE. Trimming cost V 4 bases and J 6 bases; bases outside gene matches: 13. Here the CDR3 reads CASSPKGAGGRKTQYF. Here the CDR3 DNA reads TGTGCCAGCAGCCCCAAGGGTGCGGGAGGGCGAAAGACCCAGTACTTC.

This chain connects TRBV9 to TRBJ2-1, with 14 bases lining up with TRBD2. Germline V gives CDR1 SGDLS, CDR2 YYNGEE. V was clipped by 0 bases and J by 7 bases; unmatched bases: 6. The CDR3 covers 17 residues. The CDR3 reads CASSVGPRTSGRNEQFF. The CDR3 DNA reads TGTGCCAGCAGCGTAGGGCCGCGGACTAGCGGGAGGAATGAGCAGTTCTTC.

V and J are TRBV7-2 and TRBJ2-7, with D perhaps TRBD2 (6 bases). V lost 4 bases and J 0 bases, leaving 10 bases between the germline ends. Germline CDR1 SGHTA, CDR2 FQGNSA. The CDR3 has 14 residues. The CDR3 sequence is CASSSLAVSYEQYF. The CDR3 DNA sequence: TGTGCCAGCAGCTCTTTAGCGGTCTCCTACGAGCAGTACTTC. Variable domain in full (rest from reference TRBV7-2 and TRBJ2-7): GAGVSQSPSNKVTEKGKDVELRCDPISGHTALYWYRQSLGQGLEFLIYFQGNSAPDKSGLPSDRFSAERTGGSVSTLTIQRTQQEDSAVYLCASSSLAVSYEQYFGPGTRLTVT.

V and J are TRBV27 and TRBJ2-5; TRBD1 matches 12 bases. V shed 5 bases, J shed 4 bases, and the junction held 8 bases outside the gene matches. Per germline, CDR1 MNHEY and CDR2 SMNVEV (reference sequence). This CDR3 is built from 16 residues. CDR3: CASSPGTGGTRETQYF. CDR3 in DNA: TGTGCCAGCAGTCCCGGGACAGGGGGCACCAGAGAGACCCAGTACTTC.

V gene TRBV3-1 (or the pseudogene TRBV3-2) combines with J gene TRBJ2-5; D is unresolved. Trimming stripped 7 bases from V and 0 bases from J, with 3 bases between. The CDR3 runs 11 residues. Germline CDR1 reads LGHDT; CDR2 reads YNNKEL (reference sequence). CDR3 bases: TGTGCCAGCACCCACCAAGAGACCCAGTACTTC. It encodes CASTHQETQYF.

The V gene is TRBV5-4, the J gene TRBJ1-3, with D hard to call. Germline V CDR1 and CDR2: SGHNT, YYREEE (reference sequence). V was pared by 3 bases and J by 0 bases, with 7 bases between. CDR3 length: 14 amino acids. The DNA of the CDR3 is TGTGCCAGCAGCTCAGGAACCTCTGGAAACACCATATATTTT. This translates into CASSSGTSGNTIYF. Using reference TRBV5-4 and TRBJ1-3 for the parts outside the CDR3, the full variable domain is ETGVTQSPTHLIKTRGQQVTLRCSSQSGHNTVSWYQQALGQGPQFIFQYYREEENGRGNFPPRFSGLQFPNYSSELNVNALELDDSALYLCASSSGTSGNTIYFGEGSWLTVV.

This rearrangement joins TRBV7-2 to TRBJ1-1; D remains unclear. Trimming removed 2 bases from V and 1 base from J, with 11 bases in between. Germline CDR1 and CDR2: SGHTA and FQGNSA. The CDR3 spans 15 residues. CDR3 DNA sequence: TGTGCCAGCAGCTTAAAATCGGAGGGGAACACTGAAGCTTTCTTT. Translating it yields CASSLKSEGNTEAFF.

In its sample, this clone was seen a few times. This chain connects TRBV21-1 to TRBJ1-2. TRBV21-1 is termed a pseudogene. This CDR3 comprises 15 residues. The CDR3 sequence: CASSKALRGGYGYTF. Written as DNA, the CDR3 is TGTGCCAGCAGCAAAGCGCTCAGGGGAGGGTATGGCTACACCTTC.

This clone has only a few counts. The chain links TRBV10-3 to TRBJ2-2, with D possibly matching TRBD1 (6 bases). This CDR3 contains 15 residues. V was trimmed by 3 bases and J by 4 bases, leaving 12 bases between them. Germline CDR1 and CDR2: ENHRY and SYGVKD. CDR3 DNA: TGTGCCATCAGTGAATTTACAGGGAGCACCGGGGAGCTGTTTTTT. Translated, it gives CAISEFTGSTGELFF.

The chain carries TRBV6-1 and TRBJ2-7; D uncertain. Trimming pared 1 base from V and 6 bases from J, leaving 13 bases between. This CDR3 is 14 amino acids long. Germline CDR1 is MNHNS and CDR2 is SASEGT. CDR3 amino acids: CASSEGFRPPEQYF. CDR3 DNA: TGTGCCAGCAGTGAAGGCTTCAGGCCCCCCGAGCAGTACTTC.

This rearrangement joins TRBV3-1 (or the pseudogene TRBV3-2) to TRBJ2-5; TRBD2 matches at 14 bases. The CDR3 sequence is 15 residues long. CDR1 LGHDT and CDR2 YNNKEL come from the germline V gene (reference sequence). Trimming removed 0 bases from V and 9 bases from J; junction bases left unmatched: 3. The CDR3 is CASSQDQTSGRAQYF. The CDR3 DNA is TGTGCCAGCAGCCAAGACCAGACTAGCGGGAGGGCCCAGTACTTC.

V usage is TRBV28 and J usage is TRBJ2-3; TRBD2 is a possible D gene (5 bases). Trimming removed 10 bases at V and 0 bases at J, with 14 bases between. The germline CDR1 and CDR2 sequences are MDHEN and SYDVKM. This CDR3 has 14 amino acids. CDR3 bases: TGTGCCACCCGGGCTGGCGGGAGCACAGATACGCAGTATTTT. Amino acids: CATRAGGSTDTQYF. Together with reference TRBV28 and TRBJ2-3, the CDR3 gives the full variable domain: DVKVTQSSRYLVKRTGEKVFLECVQDMDHENMFWYRQDPGLGLRLIYFSYDVKMKEKGDIPEGYSVSREKKERFSLILESASTNQTSMYLCATRAGGSTDTQYFGPGTRLTVL.